Sequencing of this T cell receptor beta chain was carried out in a study of tumour-infiltrating T cells in Burkitt lymphoma. About the study: Survival, overall and progression-free, tracked with productive clonality.

The germline CDR1 and CDR2 sequences are SGDLS and YYNGEE. This CDR3 has 15 amino acids. V was cut by 0 bases and J by 2 bases, with 9 bases left in between. Produced via immunoSEQ multiplex PCR; TCRdb's table is partial and in-frame only. The sample contains about 14,000 clones, 75% of which appear only once. V is TRBV9 and J is TRBJ2-1, with D possibly being TRBD2 (6 bases). Sequenced material: tumor tissue. This receptor was obtained from a human donor with diffuse large B-cell lymphoma. CDR3 in DNA: TGTGCCAGCAGCGTAGGATTAGCGGCCTACAATGAGCAGTTCTTC. Its protein product is CASSVGLAAYNEQFF.